The clone carrying this T cell receptor beta chain was detected only a few times. Germline-derived CDR1 and CDR2 are SGHNT and YYREEE (reference sequence). The J segment lost 6 bases and the V segment lost 4 bases, leaving 8 bases of the junction unmatched. The CDR3 contains 14 residues. This specimen belongs to a study of blood T cell repertoires in COVID-19. Across the study: Sources were T cells, B-cell-depleted T cells, or PBMCs; the material itself was cDNA or gDNA.

Under the authors' procedure: Using reference gene primer amplification, nucleated cell counts were estimated. TCRdb's table, derived via immunoSEQ multiplex PCR, lists solely in-frame clones and lacks some. V, J and clone size are those of that table, while D and trimming were read from the DNA. The sample has 65,000 to 95,000 clones, around nine tenths seen once. The sequenced sample was peripheral blood. The clonotype comes from a man aged 65-85 years with active or convalescent COVID-19. V usage is TRBV5-4 and J usage is TRBJ2-3, with TRBD2 matching 7 bases. The CDR3 sequence: CASSTRTSSDTQYF. CDR3 nucleotide sequence: TGTGCCAGCAGCACCCGGACTAGTTCCGATACGCAGTATTTT.